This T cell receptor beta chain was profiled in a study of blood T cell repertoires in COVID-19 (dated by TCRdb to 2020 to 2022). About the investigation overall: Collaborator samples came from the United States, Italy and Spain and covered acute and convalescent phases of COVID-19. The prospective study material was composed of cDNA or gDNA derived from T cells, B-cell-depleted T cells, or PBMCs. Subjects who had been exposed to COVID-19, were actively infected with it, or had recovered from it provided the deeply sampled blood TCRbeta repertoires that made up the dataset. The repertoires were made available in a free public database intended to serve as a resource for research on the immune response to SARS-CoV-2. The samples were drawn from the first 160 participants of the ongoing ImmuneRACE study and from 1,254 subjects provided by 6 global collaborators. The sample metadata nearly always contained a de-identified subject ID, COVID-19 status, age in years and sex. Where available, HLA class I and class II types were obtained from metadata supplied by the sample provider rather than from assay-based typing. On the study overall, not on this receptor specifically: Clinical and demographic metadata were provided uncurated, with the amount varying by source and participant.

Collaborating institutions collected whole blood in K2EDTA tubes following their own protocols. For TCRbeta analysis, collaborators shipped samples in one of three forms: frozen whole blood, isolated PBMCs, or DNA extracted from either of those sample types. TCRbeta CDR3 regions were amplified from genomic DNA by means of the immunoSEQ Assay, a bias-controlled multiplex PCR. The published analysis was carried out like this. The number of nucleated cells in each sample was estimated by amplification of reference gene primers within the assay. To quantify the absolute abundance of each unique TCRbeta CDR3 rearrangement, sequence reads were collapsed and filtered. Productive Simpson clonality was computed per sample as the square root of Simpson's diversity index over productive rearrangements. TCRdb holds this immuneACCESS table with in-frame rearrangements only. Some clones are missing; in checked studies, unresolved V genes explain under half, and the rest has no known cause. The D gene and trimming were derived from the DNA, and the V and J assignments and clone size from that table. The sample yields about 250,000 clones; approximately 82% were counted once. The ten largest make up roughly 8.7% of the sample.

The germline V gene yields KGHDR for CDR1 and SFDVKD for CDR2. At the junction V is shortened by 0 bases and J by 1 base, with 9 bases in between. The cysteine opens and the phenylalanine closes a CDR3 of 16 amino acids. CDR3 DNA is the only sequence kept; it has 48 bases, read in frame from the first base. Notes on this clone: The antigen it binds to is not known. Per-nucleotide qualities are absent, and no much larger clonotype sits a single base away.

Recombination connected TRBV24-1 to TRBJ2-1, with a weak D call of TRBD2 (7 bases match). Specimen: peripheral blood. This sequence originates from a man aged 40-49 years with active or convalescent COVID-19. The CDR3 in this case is CATSDLRGGSYNEQFF. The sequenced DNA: TGTGCCACCAGTGATTTGAGGGGGGGATCCTACAATGAGCAGTTCTTC.